This entry concerns a single TCR beta chain. Its specificity is not known. Assay: immunoSEQ multiplex PCR; the TCRdb copy retains only in-frame clones and omits some. This table has some 90,000 clones, roughly 93% appearing once. Germline assignment: CDR1 SGHRS and CDR2 YFSETQ. Trimming took 0 bases from V and 7 from J, leaving 5 bases between them. The CDR3 has 13 amino acids. The data were taken from a study of graft-versus-host responses after intestinal transplantation. In the study overall: Recipients obtained multivisceral, liver-intestinal, or isolated intestinal transplants. The study gave all recipients anti-thymocyte globulin induction, then tacrolimus and steroids for about three years. Findings and caveats of the study: GvH clonotypes were identified within recipient marrow, with a subset emerging first in ileum or blood.

The sequence came from a human donor who received an intestinal transplant. The chain has TRBV5-1 and TRBJ1-6, with D perhaps TRBD1 (5 bases). The material sequenced was unstimulated CD8+ T cells sorted from spleen or lymph node cells, taken before intestinal transplant. CDR3 residues: CASSLAGNSPLHF. For the CDR3, the DNA is TGCGCCAGCAGCTTGGCAGGGAATTCACCCCTCCACTTT.